This T cell receptor beta chain appears in the sequencing data of a study of Graves' ophthalmopathy and Graves' hyperthyroidism. Notes on the study in general: The blood repertoire also included most expanded thyroid clonotypes above 0.001 frequency. Ophthalmopathy versus stable hyperthyroidism: 13-signature model gave roughly 88% sensitivity, less than 83% specificity.

RNA transcripts were the source from which TCR beta CDR3 regions were amplified. First-round RT-PCR used HTBI primers; second-round multiplex PCR followed. MiXCR, applied by TCRdb to the multiplex PCR reads, yields one record per CDR3 protein. The data contain 600,000 to 950,000 distinct CDR3 sequences, roughly two fifths of them singletons. The CDR3 has 13 residues. Germline V CDR1 and CDR2: KGHDR, SFDVKD. Comment on this clonotype: Its specificity is unknown. The junction and the germline gene differ at one end; a read error may be behind it.

The chain is built from TRBV24-1 and TRBJ2-5, with D perhaps TRBD2 (7 bases). Sample: peripheral blood. The source of this sequence is an adult man with Graves' ophthalmopathy. This chain's CDR3 is CASSLGGAQTQYF. The CDR3 bases are TGTGCCAGCAGTTTGGGGGGGGCCCAGACCCAGTACTTC.